Shown below are 10 T cell receptor beta chains from a single sample sequenced in a study of T cells in Graves' hyperthyroidism and ophthalmopathy (dated by TCRdb to the late 2010s). The library was obtained by multiplex PCR. Sequenced using an Illumina HiSeq 2000. TCR beta CDR3 regions were amplified from RNA transcripts. The TCR CDR3 was subjected to a first round of RT-PCR using the HTBI primer set and the Qiagen OneStep RT-PCR kit. TCRdb handled the public reads itself, with Q25 trimming in fastp and clone calling in MiXCR, and kept productive beta chains. Rows are combined by CDR3 protein, so each entry shows the most common genes and DNA. For this sample the table gives around 690,000 distinct CDR3 sequences, of which around a sixth were detected only once. The top ten clonotypes cover around a sixth of the sample. Sequencing input: blood. These receptors originate from a man aged 45-65 years with Graves' hyperthyroidism.

This clonotype was recorded at least ten times. The genes are TRBV28 and TRBJ1-1; D gene unclear. Trimming stripped 6 bases from V and 1 base from J, with 9 bases between. Germline V gives CDR1 MDHEN, CDR2 SYDVKM. This CDR3 is 13 amino acids long. The CDR3 DNA reads TGTGCCAGCAGGGGAGACGAGAACACTGAAGCTTTCTTT. Translating it yields CASRGDENTEAFF.

A note on this clonotype: Compared with germline, one end of the junction differs, possibly owing to a read error. This chain joins TRBV4-3 and TRBJ1-4, with 9 bases identical to TRBD1. The CDR3 length is 15 residues. In germline, CDR1 is LGHNA, CDR2 YSLEER. The CDR3: CASSQGQGGSEKMFF. The CDR3 nucleotides read TGCGCCAGCAGCCAAGGACAGGGGGGAAGTGAAAAAATGTTTTTT.

This clonotype was detected many times. This chain uses TRBV27 with TRBJ2-7, with D perhaps matching TRBD1 or TRBD2 (6 bases each). Looked up from germline, CDR1 is MNHEY and CDR2 is SMNVEV (reference sequence). The CDR3 has 14 amino acids. The V and J ends lost 3 bases and 5 bases respectively, with 14 bases between them. CDR3: CASSLEGGPNEQYF. CDR3 nucleotides: TGTGCCAGCAGTTTGGAAGGGGGGCCAAACGAGCAGTACTTC.

This clonotype was detected ten times or more. This sequence joins TRBV2 and TRBJ1-6; D remains ambiguous. The CDR3 totals 20 residues. The V gene's germline CDR1 is SNHLY and CDR2 FYNNEI. V was cut by 4 bases and J by 0 bases, with 22 bases left in between. The CDR3 region has the DNA TGTGCCAGCAGTGGATATGTACTAGAACCAACGAGCTCCTATAATTCACCCCTCCACTTT. This translates into CASSGYVLEPTSSYNSPLHF.

The chain links TRBV30 to TRBJ1-1; D is uncertain. The CDR3 spans 13 residues. Germline V gene sequence: CDR1 GTSNPN, CDR2 SVGIG (reference sequence). V was shortened by 2 bases and J by 0 bases, with 7 bases between the two germline ends. CDR3 sequence: CAWSLLVNTEAFF. CDR3 DNA: TGTGCCTGGAGTCTCCTCGTGAACACTGAAGCTTTCTTT.

Turning to this clonotype: A much larger clone lies a single base off, so this may be a read error. J is TRBJ1-1 and V is TRBV6-1; D uncertain. Germline CDR1 and CDR2: MNHNS and SASEGT. The CDR3 length is 15 residues. The CDR3 region has the DNA TGTGCCAGCAGCATCTTAGCCCTAATGAACGCTGAAGCTTTCTTT. Translating gives CASSILALMNAEAFF.

This clonotype occurred once. The rearrangement joins TRBV15 to TRBJ2-5; a weak D match, TRBD2 (5 bases). CDR1 is LNHNV and CDR2 is YYDKDF in the germline V gene (reference sequence). The CDR3 consists of 15 residues. V lost 0 bases to trimming and J lost 2 bases, with 10 bases between them. The CDR3 nucleotides are TGTGCCACCAGCAGAGATGGCGGACTGCAAGAGACCCAGTACTTC. This translates into CATSRDGGLQETQYF.

The chain couples TRBV13 to TRBJ2-7; possibly TRBD2 for D (6 bases). Trimming left V 6 bases short and J 0 bases short, with 12 bases between. CDR3 length: 14 residues. The V gene's germline CDR1 is PRHDT and CDR2 FYEKMQ (reference sequence). As DNA, the CDR3 is TGTGCCAGCAGTCAGACACTAGCCTCCTACGAGCAGTACTTC. The encoded protein is CASSQTLASYEQYF.

This clonotype was seen many times. The V gene is TRBV7-2, the J gene TRBJ2-1; a possible D gene is TRBD2 (6 bases). Germline V lookup: CDR1 SGHTA, CDR2 FQGNSA. Trimming removed 5 bases from V and 0 bases from J, with 17 bases in between. This CDR3 has 17 residues. The CDR3 here is CASSGGRITSSYNEQFF. CDR3 sequence (DNA): TGTGCCAGCAGCGGAGGGAGGATTACTAGCTCCTACAATGAGCAGTTCTTC.

This clonotype was recorded many times. The CDR3 nucleotides are TGTGCCAGCAGCCCAATGACGGGACAAGTATACAATGAGCAGTTCTTC. Translated, it gives CASSPMTGQVYNEQFF. This chain connects TRBV11-2 to TRBJ2-1; the D gene is possibly TRBD1 (6 bases). CDR1 SGHAT and CDR2 FQNNGV come from the germline V gene. The CDR3 is 16 amino acids. Between the trimmed V and J ends, which lost 5 bases and 4 bases, there was a span of 18 bases.